The clone carrying this T cell receptor (beta chain) was observed many times. One entry per CDR3 protein, called by TCRdb with MiXCR from the RT-PCR reads. The profile covers hundreds of thousands of distinct CDR3 sequences, with approximately 15% appearing a single time and 3% to 4.5% taken by the ten largest. CDR1 is SSHAT, CDR2 FNYEAQ, per germline (reference sequence). Trimming removed 3 bases at V and 9 bases at J, with 12 bases between. The CDR3 is 13 residues long. The chain combines TRBV7-7 with TRBJ2-1; possibly TRBD2 for D (7 bases). Sequenced: memory CD4+ T cells from blood. The source of this sequence is a female donor in good health, serving as a healthy control. This CDR3 is CASSLAGASEQFF. The CDR3 DNA is TGTGCCAGCAGCTTGGCGGGGGCGAGTGAGCAGTTCTTC.